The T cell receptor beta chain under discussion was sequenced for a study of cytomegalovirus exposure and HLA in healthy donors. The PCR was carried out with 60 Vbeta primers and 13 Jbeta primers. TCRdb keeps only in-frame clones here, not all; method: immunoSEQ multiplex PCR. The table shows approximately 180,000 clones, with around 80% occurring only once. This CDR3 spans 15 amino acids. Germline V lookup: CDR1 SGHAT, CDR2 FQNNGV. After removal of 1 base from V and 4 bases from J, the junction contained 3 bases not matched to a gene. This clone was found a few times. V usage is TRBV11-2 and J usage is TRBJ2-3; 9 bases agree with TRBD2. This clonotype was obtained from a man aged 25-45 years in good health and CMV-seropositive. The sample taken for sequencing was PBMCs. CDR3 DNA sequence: TGTGCCAGCAGCTTAGGTCTAGCGGGACCAGATACGCAGTATTTT. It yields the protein CASSLGLAGPDTQYF.